This T cell receptor beta chain was sequenced for a study of blood T cells in healthy people across ages (dated by TCRdb to 2015 to 2017). Regarding the complete study: In model experiments, template switching captured roughly one uniquely barcoded TCR beta cDNA molecule for every two T cells. Age-related changes in TCR beta repertoire diversity were measured in the study by deep sequencing normalized with unique cDNA molecular identifiers. To avoid experimental bias, donors of different ages were spread randomly across the sequencing lanes. The study analyzed two additional independent replicas of 1 million unique cDNA reads from the same blood draw for two donors, one aged 18 to 29 and one aged 80 or older. The donors were split into four age groups: young (average around 16 years), middle-aged (roughly 42), aged (around 67) and long-lived (under 85).

The cysteine opens and the phenylalanine closes a CDR3 of 17 amino acids. Only CDR3 DNA remains: 51 bases, in frame from the first base. Via the germline V gene, CDR1 is SQVTM and CDR2 ANQGSEA. Germline trimming amounts to 3 bases on V and 6 bases on J, with 19 as the count of junction bases outside the gene matches. The donors were some 36 Caucasian individuals from Russia, aged roughly 6 to 90 years, who were systemically healthy. Each donor gave 8.5 to 10 milliliters of peripheral blood, collected into EDTA-treated Vacutainer tubes. Ficoll-Paque density-gradient centrifugation was used to isolate PBMCs, with at least 7 million obtained per sample. Total RNA was extracted from PBMCs with Trizol reagent, with at least 6 micrograms obtained per sample. The percentages of naive CD45RAhigh/CD27high T cells were determined by flow cytometry on a PBMC aliquot from every donor. The study at large found these results: Observed TCR beta diversity per million T cells fell roughly linearly with age, and a significant reduction was already apparent by age roughly 40. Because donor CMV infection status was unknown, age-related changes in expanded clonotypes were potentially confounded. Compared with the aged group, the long-lived group had more naive CD4+ T cells, fewer expanded clones and increased TCR diversity, suggesting age selection. Bulk unsorted PBMC profiling prevented conclusive comparison of naive and antigen-experienced compartments. The percentage of naive T cells measured by flow cytometry correlated strongly with observed TCR beta diversity. Total diversity estimates from one million sequenced T cells were considered lower bounds and underestimates.

This clonotype was seen only a few times. The antigen it binds to is not known. No base quality information exists; no much larger clone differs at one position. Libraries were made using 5' RACE. TCRdb records Illumina HiSeq 2500 as the sequencer. The second PCR ran for roughly 7 to 12 cycles and used a J-beta primer mix along with a sample-barcoded 5' primer. Each TCR beta cDNA molecule received a unique molecular identifier from a template-switch 5' adaptor carrying 12 random nucleotides. At least 3 million CDR3-containing paired-end reads were obtained from each sample. All of the RNA was converted into first-strand cDNA using the Mint cDNA synthesis kit, with a TRBC-specific oligonucleotide serving as the primer. Following uracil-DNA glycosylase treatment, all cDNA underwent a first 18-cycle PCR with the universal primers M1SS and BC2_uni_R. The original methods were these. For normalization, 1 million high-quality reads, each with a distinct molecular identifier, were randomly selected from each sample. Instead of being binned into consensus sequences, reads that shared molecular identifiers were thrown out. MiTCR, set to a Q25 quality threshold and the strictest error-elimination algorithm, was used for CDR3 identification, clonotype clustering and error correction. A nonparametric unseen species model using Euler transformation provided a lower-bound estimate of total TCR beta diversity. The raw public data were reprocessed by TCRdb itself: fastp quality trimming at Q25, MiXCR clonotype calling, in-frame beta chains only. Entries that share a CDR3 protein sequence are merged under the most common genes and DNA. TCRdb's processing, not the study's, gives the V and J calls here. The sample contains hundreds of thousands of distinct CDR3 sequences, around 20% of them found a single time. The ten largest clones take up roughly 3.9% of the sample.

Sequenced sample: blood. The receptor was isolated from a man in his sixties or seventies in good health. The V and J genes are TRBV29-1 and TRBJ1-1; TRBD1 fits 7 bases in the junction. The CDR3 protein: CSVEPGTARSPSAEAFF. Here is the DNA: TGCAGCGTTGAGCCCGGGACAGCTCGATCCCCAAGCGCTGAAGCTTTCTTT.